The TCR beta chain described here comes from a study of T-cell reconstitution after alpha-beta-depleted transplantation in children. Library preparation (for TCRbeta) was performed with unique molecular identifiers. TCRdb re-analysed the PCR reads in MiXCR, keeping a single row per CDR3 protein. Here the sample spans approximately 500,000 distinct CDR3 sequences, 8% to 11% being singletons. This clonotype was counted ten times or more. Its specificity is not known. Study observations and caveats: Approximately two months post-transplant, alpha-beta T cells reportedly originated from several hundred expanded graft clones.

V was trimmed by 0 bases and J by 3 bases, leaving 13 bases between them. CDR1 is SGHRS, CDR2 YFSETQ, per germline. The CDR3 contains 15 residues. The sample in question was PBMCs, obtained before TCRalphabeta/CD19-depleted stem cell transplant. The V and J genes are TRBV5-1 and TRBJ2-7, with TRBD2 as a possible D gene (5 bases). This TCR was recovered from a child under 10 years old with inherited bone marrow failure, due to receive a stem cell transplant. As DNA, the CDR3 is TGCGCCAGCAGCTTGGATTCGCGGGTTGACTACGAGCAGTACTTC. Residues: CASSLDSRVDYEQYF.